In its sample, the clone carrying this T cell receptor beta chain was seen a few times. Germline V CDR1 and CDR2: KGHSH, LQKENI. Trimming removed 2 bases at V and 1 base at J, with 11 bases between. CDR3 length: 15 amino acids. The record originates from a study of metastatic and nonmetastatic thyroid tumors. Until they underwent thyroid surgery, no patient had received any treatment. TCRdb re-called the PCR reads via MiXCR. Of roughly 12,000 clones detected, around 26% appear once; the ten largest clones hold about 20%. Source material: adjacent normal tissue. The clonotype originates from a male donor with papillary thyroid cancer or a benign thyroid nodule (not recorded which). Some clones in this sample may be carry-over from other donors' samples. The chain links TRBV18 to TRBJ1-1; TRBD1 is a possible D gene (6 bases). CDR3: CASSPYQGSNTEAFF. CDR3 coding DNA: TGTGCCAGCTCACCATATCAGGGGTCGAACACTGAAGCTTTCTTT.